Shown below are 9 T cell receptor beta chains from a single sample sequenced in a study of T cell responses to AZD1222 COVID-19 vaccine. TCRdb's copy holds only in-frame clones and misses some; the assay was immunoSEQ multiplex PCR. The sample contains approximately 100,000 clones, over 85% of which appear only once. The sequencing used peripheral blood, collected on day 0 of AZD1222 vaccination. The receptors stem from an adult in good health.

This chain links TRBV13 with TRBJ1-2; 9 positions match TRBD1. This CDR3 contains 16 residues. The V gene's germline CDR1 is PRHDT and CDR2 FYEKMQ (reference sequence). The junction had 13 bases not matched to a gene; V was cut back by 5 bases and J by 6 bases. CDR3 bases: TGTGCCAGCAGCAGTATAGGGCGACAGGGGGTAAATGGCTACACCTTC. Its translation is CASSSIGRQGVNGYTF. Full variable domain (rest looked up from reference TRBV13 and TRBJ1-2): AAGVIQSPRHLIKEKRETATLKCYPIPRHDTVYWYQQGPGQDPQFLISFYEKMQSDKGSIPDRFSAQQFSDYHSELNMSSLELGDSALYFCASSSIGRQGVNGYTFGSGTRLTVV.

The chain combines TRBV20-1 with TRBJ1-1; D gene uncertain. Deletions cut 4 bases from V and 6 bases from J, with 9 bases between. Germline loops: CDR1 DFQATT, CDR2 SNEGSKA (reference sequence). This CDR3 has 11 residues. The CDR3 loop is CSAKVVAEAFF. The DNA for the CDR3 is TGCAGTGCTAAGGTCGTTGCTGAAGCTTTCTTT.

The chain joins TRBV5-4 to TRBJ2-2, with D perhaps TRBD1 (6 bases). Germline V gene lookup returns CDR1 SGHNT and CDR2 YYREEE (reference sequence). Trimming stripped 3 bases from V and 6 bases from J, with 18 bases between. This CDR3 region has 16 residues. CDR3: CASSSYRVSFAGELFF. For the CDR3, the DNA is TGTGCCAGCAGCTCTTACAGGGTATCGTTCGCCGGGGAGCTGTTTTTT.

The chain employs TRBV5-1 and TRBJ2-7; the match to TRBD1 covers 9 bases. This CDR3 region has 15 residues. V was clipped by 0 bases and J by 4 bases; unmatched bases: 5. Germline V gene sequence: CDR1 SGHRS, CDR2 YFSETQ. DNA of the CDR3: TGCGCCAGCAGCTTGGGGGACAGGGAACTTTACGAGCAGTACTTC. Protein: CASSLGDRELYEQYF.

CDR3: CASSPALAVHEQFF. DNA of the CDR3: TGTGCCAGCTCACCGGCCCTAGCGGTACACGAGCAGTTCTTC. This chain links TRBV18 with TRBJ2-1; TRBD2 aligns across 7 bases. CDR1 is KGHSH, CDR2 LQKENI, per germline. The CDR3 sequence is 14 residues long. The ends lost 3 bases at V and 10 bases at J; junction bases unmatched: 9.

As DNA, the CDR3 is TGTGCCAGCAGCGTTAGGACAGTGGCGGATTCACCCCTCCACTTT. It specifies CASSVRTVADSPLHF. This rearrangement joins TRBV2 to TRBJ1-6; D is perhaps TRBD1 (6 bases). V shed 6 bases and J shed 8 bases, with 17 bases lying between them. The CDR3 is 15 residues long. Germline CDR1 reads SNHLY; CDR2 reads FYNNEI. The variable domain in full, with the rest retrieved from reference TRBV2 and TRBJ1-6, is EPEVTQTPSHQVTQMGQEVILRCVPISNHLYFYWYRQILGQKVEFLVSFYNNEISEKSEIFDDQFSVERPDGSNFTLKIRSTKLEDSAMYFCASSVRTVADSPLHFGNGTRLTVT.

The chain joins TRBV6-2 or TRBV6-3 to TRBJ2-3; D is possibly TRBD2 (5 bases). The V end lost 3 bases, the J end lost 3 bases, and 19 bases lay between the germline ends. The germline V gene has CDR1 MNHEY and CDR2 SVGEGT. This CDR3 is built from 17 residues. The CDR3 DNA reads TGTGCCAGCAGTTATTCTGTTGGGAGAGTGATTACAGATACGCAGTATTTT. Translating it yields CASSYSVGRVITDTQYF.

This clone was detected only once. The CDR3 DNA reads as TGTGCCAGCAATAATCCAGTGGCCGGGGAAGCTTTCTTT. It encodes CASNNPVAGEAFF. The chain employs TRBV28 and TRBJ1-1; D is uncertain. The CDR3 length is 13 residues. With 7 bases removed from V and 8 bases from J, the gap between germline ends came to 17 bases. In germline, CDR1 is MDHEN, CDR2 SYDVKM.

This clone was seen more than once but under ten times. CDR3 nucleotides: TGTGCCAGCAGCGGTAGCGGGGGAAGCTCCTACGAGCAGTACTTC. Encoded protein: CASSGSGGSSYEQYF. This chain joins TRBV5-4 and TRBJ2-7; 9 bases align to TRBD2. The CDR3 covers 15 residues. V was clipped by 4 bases and J by 0 bases; unmatched bases: 5. CDR1 and CDR2 (germline): SGHNT, YYREEE (reference sequence).